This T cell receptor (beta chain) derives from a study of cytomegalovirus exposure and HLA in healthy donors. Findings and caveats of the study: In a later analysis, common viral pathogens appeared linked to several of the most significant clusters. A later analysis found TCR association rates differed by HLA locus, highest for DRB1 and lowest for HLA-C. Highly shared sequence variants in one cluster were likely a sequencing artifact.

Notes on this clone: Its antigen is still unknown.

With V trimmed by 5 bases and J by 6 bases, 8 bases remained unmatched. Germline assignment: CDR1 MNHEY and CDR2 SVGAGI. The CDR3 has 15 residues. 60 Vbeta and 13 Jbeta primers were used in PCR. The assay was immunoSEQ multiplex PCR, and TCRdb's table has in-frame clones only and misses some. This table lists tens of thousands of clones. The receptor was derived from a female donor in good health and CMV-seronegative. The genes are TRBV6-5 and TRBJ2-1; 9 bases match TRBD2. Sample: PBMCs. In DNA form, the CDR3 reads TGTGCCAGCAGTCCTTTAGCGGGGGACCGCAATGAGCAGTTCTTC. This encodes CASSPLAGDRNEQFF.